These 29 T cell receptor beta chains share one sample of origin, sequenced in a study of T cells in localized non-small cell lung cancer. Produced via immunoSEQ multiplex PCR; TCRdb's table is partial and in-frame only. The table records several thousand clones, over 80% of them present only once. The specimen comprised peripheral blood, sampled before any cancer treatment. Receptors originate from a male donor at least 60 years old with stage I lung adenocarcinoma.

This clone was detected only once. This chain joins TRBV7-9 and TRBJ2-7; D might be TRBD2 (5 bases). The V gene's germline CDR1 is SEHNR and CDR2 FQNEAQ (reference sequence). V was pared by 5 bases and J by 7 bases, with 9 bases between. This CDR3 is 11 amino acids long. The CDR3 DNA reads as TGTGCCAGCAGCATAACGGGGGAGCAGTACGTC. Translating it yields CASSITGEQYV.

The chain is built from TRBV6-1 and TRBJ2-1; 9 positions agree with TRBD1. The V segment lost 0 bases and the J segment 5 bases; nucleotides outside the gene matches: 2. Germline V lookup: CDR1 MNHNS, CDR2 SASEGT. The CDR3 contains 15 residues. The CDR3 DNA sequence: TGTGCCAGCAGTGAAGCACAGGGGGCAGACAATGAGCAGTTCTTC. It is translated as CASSEAQGADNEQFF.

Details on this clone: With a far larger clone one base away, a read error is the likely cause. The chain uses TRBV5-6 and TRBJ2-7, with D unclear. Per the germline V gene, CDR1 is SGHDT and CDR2 is YYEEEE. The length of the CDR3 is 15 residues. V lost 1 base to trimming and J lost 4 bases, with 15 bases between them. CDR3 coding DNA: TGTGCCAGCAGCTTGAGAGGCACGGAGACTTACGAGCAGTACGTC. Its protein is CASSLRGTETYEQYV.

V usage is TRBV2 and J usage is TRBJ2-1; D perhaps matches TRBD2 (5 bases). Germline lookup yields CDR1 SNHLY and CDR2 FYNNEI. CDR3 length: 16 residues. V lost 2 bases, J lost 5 bases, and 16 bases lay in between. As DNA, the CDR3 is TGTGCCAGCAGTGAATGGACTTATGCGGTGGACAATGAGCAGTTCTTC. Protein: CASSEWTYAVDNEQFF.

This chain connects TRBV5-1 to TRBJ2-1; possible D gene TRBD1, 6 bases. The CDR3 has 17 residues. Trimming pared 0 bases from V and 0 bases from J, leaving 13 bases between. Germline V gives CDR1 SGHRS, CDR2 YFSETQ. The CDR3 DNA sequence: TGCGCCAGCAGCTTGGTAACAGGGATTAGCTCCTACAATGAGCAGTTCTTC. Translation gives CASSLVTGISSYNEQFF.

This chain connects TRBV15 to TRBJ2-7, with TRBD1 identical over 9 bases. CDR3 length: 14 residues. Trimming removed 2 bases from V and 2 bases from J; junction bases left unmatched: 1. The germline CDR1 and CDR2 sequences are LNHNV and YYDKDF (reference sequence). CDR3 in amino acids: CATSRTGGPYEQYF. The DNA of the CDR3 is TGTGCCACCAGCAGAACAGGGGGCCCCTACGAGCAGTACTTC.

This clone was seen only a few times. The J gene is TRBJ1-2, the V gene TRBV12-5; perhaps TRBD1 as D (5 bases). Germline V CDR1 and CDR2: LGHNT, FRNRAP. The V and J ends lost 0 bases and 7 bases respectively, with 30 bases between them. The CDR3 spans 20 residues. CDR3 DNA sequence: TGTGCTAGTGGTTTGGTACAGGATGGTCGCGGATCTCTCCAGGGCGGTGGCTACACCTTC. Encoded protein: CASGLVQDGRGSLQGGGYTF.

The chain recombines TRBV6-1 with TRBJ1-5, with 9 bases that match TRBD1. CDR3 size: 14 residues. J was trimmed by 7 bases and V by 4 bases; bases with no gene match: 5. Germline values: CDR1 MNHNS, CDR2 SASEGT. The CDR3 sequence is CASSARDRDQPQHF. CDR3 bases: TGTGCCAGCAGTGCCCGGGACAGGGACCAGCCCCAGCATTTT.

The rearrangement links TRBV30 to TRBJ1-6; no definite D call. CDR3 length: 15 amino acids. Trimming shortened V by 0 bases and J by 7 bases, and 13 bases separated the two germline ends. Germline V lookup: CDR1 GTSNPN, CDR2 SVGIG (reference sequence). The CDR3 DNA is TGTGCCTGGAGTGTACCCGACACGGACAATTCACCCCTCCACTTT. As protein: CAWSVPDTDNSPLHF.

This chain connects TRBV6-4 to TRBJ1-2, with D unresolved. The CDR3 length is 13 residues. V lost 8 bases and J 1 base, leaving 11 bases between the germline ends. Germline values: CDR1 MRHNA, CDR2 SNTAGT. The CDR3 loop is CASLKGGNYGYTF. The CDR3 bases are TGTGCCAGCCTCAAGGGTGGTAACTATGGCTACACCTTC.

This chain joins TRBV4-2 and TRBJ2-1; D unclear. Germline CDR1 and CDR2: LGHNA and YNFKEQ. The V gene lost 1 base and the J gene lost 5 bases, with 6 bases spanning the gap. This CDR3 contains 13 residues. The CDR3, as DNA: TGTGCCAGCAGCCAAGGATGGGACAATGAGCAGTTCTTC. It codes for CASSQGWDNEQFF.

The chain joins TRBV29-1 to TRBJ2-1; D might be TRBD1 or TRBD2, each matching 6 bases. CDR3 length: 13 amino acids. CDR1 is SQVTM, CDR2 ANQGSEA, per germline. V was clipped by 3 bases and J by 3 bases, with 9 bases between them. CDR3 nucleotide sequence: TGCAGCGTTGAGAAGGGGGGCTACAATGAGCAGTTCTTC. Translated, it gives CSVEKGGYNEQFF.

This chain links TRBV18 with TRBJ2-2, with D tentatively TRBD1 (6 bases). The V end was cut by 11 bases, the J end by 5 bases, with 15 bases between. Germline V gives CDR1 KGHSH, CDR2 LQKENI. The CDR3 consists of 13 residues. CDR3 region: CAGRGQGTGELFF. Written as DNA, the CDR3 is TGTGCCGGTCGGGGCCAGGGGACCGGGGAGCTGTTTTTT.

The chain combines TRBV7-2 with TRBJ2-3; a possible D gene is TRBD2 (7 bases). This CDR3 is built from 19 residues. Germline CDR1 and CDR2: SGHTA and FQGNSA. V dropped 4 bases and J dropped 2 bases, with 25 bases sitting between them. The CDR3 sequence is CASSSPIGARGGATDTQYF. The CDR3 nucleotides are TGTGCCAGCAGCTCCCCCATTGGTGCTAGGGGGGGGGCCACAGATACGCAGTATTTT.

The V call is TRBV29-1, the J call TRBJ2-3; a weak D match, TRBD2 (6 bases). The CDR3 spans 15 residues. Per germline, CDR1 SQVTM and CDR2 ANQGSEA. V was pared by 4 bases and J by 3 bases, with 17 bases between. Written as DNA, the CDR3 is TGCAGCGTTGGCCGTGGGGGGATGGGGACAGATACGCAGTATTTT. Protein sequence: CSVGRGGMGTDTQYF.

This clone is labeled as large. The chain joins TRBV18 to TRBJ1-1, with unresolved D. V shed 4 bases and J shed 4 bases, with 13 bases lying between them. Germline loops: CDR1 KGHSH, CDR2 LQKENI. The CDR3 consists of 14 residues. The CDR3 bases are TGTGCCAGCTCACTAACGGACCGTGGCACTGAAGCTTTCTTT. Protein: CASSLTDRGTEAFF.

The rearrangement uses TRBV7-9 and TRBJ2-2; TRBD1 might be the D (6 bases). CDR3 length: 13 residues. Trimming shortened V by 5 bases and J by 12 bases, and 16 bases separated the two germline ends. CDR1 and CDR2 from the germline V gene are SEHNR and FQNEAQ (reference sequence). CDR3 protein: CASSVSGVKKLFF. The CDR3 nucleotides are TGTGCCAGCAGCGTTTCAGGGGTAAAAAAGCTGTTTTTT.

The V gene is TRBV5-8, the J gene TRBJ1-1; D is ambiguous. The CDR3 spans 11 residues. V gave up 4 bases and J gave up 3 bases, with 4 bases separating them. Germline V lookup: CDR1 SGHTS, CDR2 YDEGEE. The CDR3 bases are TGTGCCAGCAGCCTTCACACTGAAGCTTTCTTT. It encodes CASSLHTEAFF.

With regard to this clone: Relative to the germline gene, one junction end is altered; a read error may explain this. The J gene is TRBJ2-5, the V gene TRBV7-7; no reliable D call. The CDR3 consists of 16 residues. Germline-derived CDR1 and CDR2 are SSHAT and FNYEAQ (reference sequence). This chain's CDR3 is CASTTPNRRVQETQYF. In DNA, the CDR3 is TGTGCTAGCACCACCCCTAATCGGCGAGTCCAAGAGACCCAGTACTTC. The variable domain in full, completed from reference TRBV7-7 and TRBJ2-5, reads GAGVSQSPRYKVTKRGQDVTLRCDPISSHATLYWYQQALGQGPEFLTYFNYEAQPDKSGLPSDRFSAERPEGSISTLTIQRTEQRDSAMYRCASTTPNRRVQETQYFGPGTRLLVL.

This chain joins TRBV12-5 and TRBJ2-3; 10 bases map to TRBD2. Germline CDR1 and CDR2: LGHNT and FRNRAP. J was trimmed by 2 bases and V by 6 bases; bases with no gene match: 8. This CDR3 is built from 16 residues. CDR3 sequence reads: CASGPAGTSATDTQYF. CDR3 bases: TGTGCTAGTGGCCCCGCCGGGACTAGCGCCACAGATACGCAGTATTTT.

The rearrangement joins TRBV5-1 to TRBJ2-1, with TRBD2 identical over 11 bases. The CDR3 consists of 20 residues. CDR1 is SGHRS and CDR2 is YFSETQ in the germline V gene. V dropped 2 bases and J dropped 0; count of bases not matched to a gene: 13. The CDR3 sequence is CASSFPGQGLAGGSYNEQFF. CDR3 nucleotide sequence: TGCGCCAGCAGCTTCCCCGGACAGGGGCTAGCGGGAGGCTCCTACAATGAGCAGTTCTTC.

The J gene is TRBJ1-1, the V gene TRBV2; possible D gene TRBD1, 6 bases. Trimming pared 1 base from V and 5 bases from J, leaving 17 bases between. The CDR3 is 16 residues long. Germline V gives CDR1 SNHLY, CDR2 FYNNEI. The CDR3 spells CASSEGGRWFFTEAFF. CDR3 coding DNA: TGTGCCAGCAGTGAAGGGGGGCGTTGGTTTTTTACTGAAGCTTTCTTT.

J is TRBJ2-1 and V is TRBV5-1; possible D gene TRBD2, 5 bases. V was clipped by 4 bases and J by 1 base, with 12 bases between them. The CDR3 has 15 amino acids. Germline-derived CDR1 and CDR2 are SGHRS and YFSETQ. CDR3 DNA sequence: TGCGCCAGCAGCCCCCGGACGGGGTCCTACAATGAGCAGTTCTTC. Translation: CASSPRTGSYNEQFF.

V gene TRBV30 combines with J gene TRBJ2-2; 8 bases fit TRBD1. Trimming took 8 bases from V and 6 from J; bases not matched to a gene: 11. Germline CDR1 and CDR2: GTSNPN and SVGIG (reference sequence). The CDR3 totals 14 residues. In nucleotides, the CDR3 is TGTGCCCAACACCCTGGGACAGGCGCCGGGGAGCTGTTTTTT. It specifies CAQHPGTGAGELFF.

This rearrangement joins TRBV30 to TRBJ1-2, with unresolved D. V lost 4 bases and J lost 2, with 14 bases in between. The CDR3 runs to 14 residues. In germline, CDR1 is GTSNPN, CDR2 SVGIG (reference sequence). CDR3 in amino acids: CAWTAAEQNYGYTF. CDR3 coding DNA: TGTGCCTGGACTGCTGCGGAGCAGAACTATGGCTACACCTTC.

This chain's CDR3 is CASARQGKLGELFF. Here the CDR3 DNA reads TGTGCCAGCGCGCGACAGGGGAAGCTCGGGGAGCTGTTTTTT. The gene calls are TRBV18 and TRBJ2-2, with TRBD1 identical over 8 bases. The germline gives CDR1 KGHSH, CDR2 LQKENI. CDR3 size: 14 residues. Losses at the gene ends were 8 bases for V and 7 bases for J; bases not matched to a gene: 9. Supplemented by reference TRBV18 and TRBJ2-2, the full variable domain reads NAGVMQNPRHLVRRRGQEARLRCSPMKGHSHVYWYRQLPEEGLKFMVYLQKENIIDESGMPKERFSAEFPKEGPSILRIQQVVRGDSAAYFCASARQGKLGELFFGEGSRLTVL.

This clone appeared a few times. The chain joins TRBV7-9 to TRBJ2-1; perhaps TRBD2 as D (6 bases). V shed 2 bases and J shed 14 bases, with 13 bases lying between them. CDR1 is SEHNR, CDR2 FQNEAQ, per germline (reference sequence). The CDR3 extends over 12 amino acids. The CDR3, as DNA: TGTGCCAGCAGCTTAACGGGGGAAGAGAAGTTCTTC. Its translation: CASSLTGEEKFF.

The chain combines TRBV23-1 with TRBJ1-1, with D uncertain. TRBV23-1 is an ORF, and what it does is uncertain. The CDR3 covers 16 residues. Trimming pared 10 bases from V and 3 bases from J, leaving 24 bases between. CDR3 sequence reads: CANVPPKQSRDTEAFF. CDR3 nucleotides: TGCGCCAACGTCCCCCCTAAACAGAGCCGAGACACTGAAGCTTTCTTT.

This clone was picked up a small number of times. The chain uses TRBV30 and TRBJ1-1; unclear D gene. Germline CDR1 is GTSNPN and CDR2 is SVGIG (reference sequence). V was cut by 6 bases and J by 1 base, with 6 bases left in between. CDR3 length: 11 residues. The DNA for the CDR3 is TGTGCCTGTGAGAGGAACACTGAAGCTTTCTTT. Translating it yields CACERNTEAFF.